The sequence of this T cell receptor beta chain was determined in a study of cytomegalovirus exposure and HLA in healthy donors. Study-level results: Most TCR beta V segments were productive about 90% or about 30% of the time in an earlier analysis. In a later analysis, the majority of CMV-associated beta chains seemingly showed HLA restriction. Reportedly, diagnosis of cytomegalovirus status by the classifier showed high specificity and sensitivity.

A word on this clone: Antigen unknown.

PCR employed 60 Vbeta and 13 Jbeta primers. Assay: immunoSEQ multiplex PCR; the TCRdb copy retains only in-frame clones and omits some. Of more than 130,000 clones in the sample, roughly 80% were seen once. The CDR3 contains 13 residues. Germline CDR1 and CDR2: SNHLY and FYNNEI. Trimming removed 6 bases from V and 1 base from J, with 9 bases in between. This sequence originates from a man aged 35 to 55 in good health and CMV-seropositive. Sequenced: PBMCs. V and J are TRBV2 and TRBJ1-1, with D possibly matching TRBD1 (5 bases). In DNA, the CDR3 is TGTGCCAGCAGCGTCCAGGGGAACACTGAAGCTTTCTTT. Its protein product is CASSVQGNTEAFF.